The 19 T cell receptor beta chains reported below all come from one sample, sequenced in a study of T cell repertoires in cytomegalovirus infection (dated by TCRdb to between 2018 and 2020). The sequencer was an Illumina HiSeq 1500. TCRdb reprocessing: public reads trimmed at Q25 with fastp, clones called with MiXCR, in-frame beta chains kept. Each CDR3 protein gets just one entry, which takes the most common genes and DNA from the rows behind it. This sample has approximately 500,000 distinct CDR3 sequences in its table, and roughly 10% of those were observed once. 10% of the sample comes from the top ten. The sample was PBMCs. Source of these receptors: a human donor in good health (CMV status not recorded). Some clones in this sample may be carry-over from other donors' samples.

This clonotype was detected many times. The CDR3 nucleotides read TGTGCCAGCAGCCAAGAGGCCCGGCAAAACACCGGGGAGCTGTTTTTT. Its protein is CASSQEARQNTGELFF. J is TRBJ2-2 and V is TRBV4-2; D gene ambiguous. CDR1 and CDR2 from the germline V gene are LGHNA and YNFKEQ. The CDR3 totals 16 residues. Trimming left V 0 bases short and J 2 bases short, with 10 bases between.

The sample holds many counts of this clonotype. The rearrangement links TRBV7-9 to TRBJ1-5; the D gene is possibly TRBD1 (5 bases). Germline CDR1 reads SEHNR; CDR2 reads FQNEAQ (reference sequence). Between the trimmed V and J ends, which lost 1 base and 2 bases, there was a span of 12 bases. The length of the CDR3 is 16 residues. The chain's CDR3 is CASSLGQGEGNQPQHF. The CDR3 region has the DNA TGTGCCAGCAGCTTAGGCCAAGGGGAGGGCAATCAGCCCCAGCATTTT.

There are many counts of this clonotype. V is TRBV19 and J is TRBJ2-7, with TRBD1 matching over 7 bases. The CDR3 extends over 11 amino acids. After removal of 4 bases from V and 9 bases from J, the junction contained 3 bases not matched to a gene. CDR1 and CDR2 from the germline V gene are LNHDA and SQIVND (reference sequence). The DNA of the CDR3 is TGTGCCAGTAGTACCGGACAGGTGCAGTACTTC. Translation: CASSTGQVQYF.

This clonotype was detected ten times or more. The CDR3 protein is CASSSKGWASGELFF. The CDR3 region has the DNA TGTGCCAGCAGCTCCAAGGGGTGGGCTTCCGGGGAGCTGTTTTTT. This rearrangement joins TRBV11-2 to TRBJ2-2; possibly TRBD1 for D (5 bases). The V and J ends lost 4 bases and 6 bases respectively, with 15 bases between them. Germline values: CDR1 SGHAT, CDR2 FQNNGV. The CDR3 contains 15 residues.

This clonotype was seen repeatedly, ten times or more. The CDR3 loop reads CASSLLGRTNTGELFF. Here the CDR3 DNA reads TGTGCCAGCAGCCTCCTGGGGAGGACGAACACCGGGGAGCTGTTTTTT. The V and J genes are TRBV12-3 or TRBV12-4 and TRBJ2-2; D is possibly TRBD2 (6 bases). Trimming took 6 bases from V and 0 from J, leaving 14 bases between them. The CDR3 is made up of 16 amino acids.

For the CDR3, the DNA is TGCGCCAGCAGCCTGCTGAGGGGCGTTTTTGATACGCAGTATTTT. Its translation: CASSLLRGVFDTQYF. V usage is TRBV5-1 and J usage is TRBJ2-3; D possibly matches TRBD1 or TRBD2 (5 bases each). Germline V gene data show CDR1 as SGHRS and CDR2 as YFSETQ. V lost 4 bases and J 6 bases, leaving 18 bases between the germline ends. This CDR3 spans 15 amino acids.

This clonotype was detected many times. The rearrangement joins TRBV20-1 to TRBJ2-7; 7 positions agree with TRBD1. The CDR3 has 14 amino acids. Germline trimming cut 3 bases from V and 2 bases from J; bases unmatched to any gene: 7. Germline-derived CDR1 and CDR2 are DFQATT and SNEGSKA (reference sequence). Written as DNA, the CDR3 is TGCAGTGCTAGGGTACAGGGGCAACCCTACGAGCAGTACTTC. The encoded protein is CSARVQGQPYEQYF.

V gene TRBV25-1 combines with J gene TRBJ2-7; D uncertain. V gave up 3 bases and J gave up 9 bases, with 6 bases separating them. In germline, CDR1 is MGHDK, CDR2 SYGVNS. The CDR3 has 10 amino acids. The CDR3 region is CASSDGLQYF. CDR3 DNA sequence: TGTGCCAGCAGTGACGGTCTGCAGTACTTC.

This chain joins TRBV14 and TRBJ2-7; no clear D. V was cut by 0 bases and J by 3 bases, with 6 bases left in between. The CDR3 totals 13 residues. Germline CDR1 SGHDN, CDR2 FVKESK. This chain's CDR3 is CASSQEGFYEQYF. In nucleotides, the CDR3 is TGTGCCAGCAGCCAAGAGGGGTTCTACGAGCAGTACTTC.

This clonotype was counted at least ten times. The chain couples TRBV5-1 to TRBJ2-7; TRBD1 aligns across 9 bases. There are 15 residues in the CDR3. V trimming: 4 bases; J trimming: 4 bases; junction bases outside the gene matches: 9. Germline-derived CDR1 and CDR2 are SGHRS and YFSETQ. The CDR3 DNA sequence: TGCGCCAGCAGCACCTGGACAGGGGATTCTTACGAGCAGTACTTC. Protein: CASSTWTGDSYEQYF.

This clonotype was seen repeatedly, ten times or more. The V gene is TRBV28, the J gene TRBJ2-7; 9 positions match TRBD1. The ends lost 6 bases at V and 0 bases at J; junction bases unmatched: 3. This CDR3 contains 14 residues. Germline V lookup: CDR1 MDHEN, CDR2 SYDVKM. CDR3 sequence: CASSLTGGSYEQYF. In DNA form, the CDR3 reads TGTGCCAGCAGCTTGACAGGGGGCTCCTACGAGCAGTACTTC.

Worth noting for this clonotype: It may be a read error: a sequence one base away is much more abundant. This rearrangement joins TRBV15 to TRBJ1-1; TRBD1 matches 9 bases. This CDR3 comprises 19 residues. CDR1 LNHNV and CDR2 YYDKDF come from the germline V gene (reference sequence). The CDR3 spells CDTSSNRERGQGKNTEAFF. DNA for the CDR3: TGTGACACCAGCAGTAACAGGGAGCGGGGACAGGGCAAAAACACTGAAGCTTTCTTT.

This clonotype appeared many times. The CDR3 bases are TGTGCCTGGAGTGTCTCCTACGAGCAGTACTTC. Its translation: CAWSVSYEQYF. The V gene is TRBV30, the J gene TRBJ2-7; the D is unclear. Trimming cost V 0 bases and J 0 bases, with 0 bases left between them. Germline V CDR1 and CDR2: GTSNPN, SVGIG (reference sequence). The CDR3 consists of 11 residues.

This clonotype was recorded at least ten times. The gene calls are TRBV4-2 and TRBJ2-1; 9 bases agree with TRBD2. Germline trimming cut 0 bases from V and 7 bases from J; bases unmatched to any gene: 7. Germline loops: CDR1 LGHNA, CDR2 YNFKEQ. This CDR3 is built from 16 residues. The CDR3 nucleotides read TGTGCCAGCAGCCAAGAAATTAGCGGGAGTTGGAATGAGCAGTTCTTC. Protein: CASSQEISGSWNEQFF.

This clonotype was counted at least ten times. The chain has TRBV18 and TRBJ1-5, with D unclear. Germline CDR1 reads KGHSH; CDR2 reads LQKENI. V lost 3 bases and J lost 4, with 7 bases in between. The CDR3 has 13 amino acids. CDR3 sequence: CASSPHKNQPQHF. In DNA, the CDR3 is TGTGCCAGCTCACCGCACAAAAATCAGCCCCAGCATTTT.

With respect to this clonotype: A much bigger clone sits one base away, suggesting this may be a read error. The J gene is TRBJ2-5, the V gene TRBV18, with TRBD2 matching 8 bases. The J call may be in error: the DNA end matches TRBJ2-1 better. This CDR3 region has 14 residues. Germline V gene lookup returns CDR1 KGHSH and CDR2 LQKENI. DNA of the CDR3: TGTGCCAGCTCACCAGGGACTAGACAAGAGACCCAGTTCTTC. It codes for CASSPGTRQETQFF.

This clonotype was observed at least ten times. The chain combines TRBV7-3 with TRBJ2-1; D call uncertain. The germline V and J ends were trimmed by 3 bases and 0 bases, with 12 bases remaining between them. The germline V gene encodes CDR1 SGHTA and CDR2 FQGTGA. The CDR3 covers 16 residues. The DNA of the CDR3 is TGTGCCAGCAGCTTTCCTCCCCTTCTCTCCTACAATGAGCAGTTCTTC. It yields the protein CASSFPPLLSYNEQFF.

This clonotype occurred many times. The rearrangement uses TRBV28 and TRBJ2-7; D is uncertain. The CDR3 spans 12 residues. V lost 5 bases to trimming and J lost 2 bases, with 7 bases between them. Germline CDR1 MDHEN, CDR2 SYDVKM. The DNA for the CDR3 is TGTGCCAGCAGTGGGATGACCTACGAGCAGTACTTC. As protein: CASSGMTYEQYF.

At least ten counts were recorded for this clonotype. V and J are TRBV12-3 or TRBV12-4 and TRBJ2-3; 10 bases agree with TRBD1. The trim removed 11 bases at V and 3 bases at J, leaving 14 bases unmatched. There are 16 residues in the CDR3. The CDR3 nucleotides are TGTGCCCTATTCTCCGGGACAGGGGTTGGTACAGATACGCAGTATTTT. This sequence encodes CALFSGTGVGTDTQYF.